This note documents a single TCR beta chain sequence. Its specificity is unknown. The CDR3 carries no conserved terminal phenylalanine or tryptophan, so it likely arises from a read error. The DNA is omitted, as the CDR3 cannot be located on it reliably, and the CDR3 follows TCRdb's listing. The data stem from a study of T cells in Graves' hyperthyroidism and ophthalmopathy. Findings of the study overall: The blood repertoire included most of the expanded thyroid clonotypes above 0.001. Ophthalmopathy was identified by the model a median around 5.9 months ahead of onset.

RNA transcripts were the template for amplifying TCR beta CDR3 regions. A set of HTBI primers served as the primers for a first-round RT-PCR of the TCR CDR3. Each CDR3 protein gets one entry after TCRdb re-called the multiplex PCR reads with MiXCR. Of 610,000 or so distinct CDR3 sequences listed, about 45% are singletons. Germline V gene data show CDR1 as SGHVS and CDR2 as FQNEAQ. Ends included, the CDR3 has 9 residues. Patients between 18 and 65 years old had hyperthyroidism, newly diagnosed and lasting under 2 months. Any patient presenting with uncontrolled infection, other autoimmune disease, pregnancy or lactation was left out.

The sample comprised peripheral blood or thyroid tissue (not recorded which). This clonotype was obtained from a woman aged 18-29 years with Graves' hyperthyroidism. The chain links TRBV7-8 to TRBJ1-4; the D call in the table, TRBD1, was not verified against the DNA. The CDR3 sequence: CASSQGRGV.